This TCR beta chain was retrieved from a study of T cell responses to AZD1222 COVID-19 vaccine. Study results and caveats: CD4 TCRs covered the whole spike, strongest at regions 160-218 and 743-854. White British people made up most donors, females outnumbered males, and clonal diversity was possibly underestimated.

Germline-derived CDR1 and CDR2 are MGHRA and YSYEKL. The length of the CDR3 is 17 residues. The V segment lost 3 bases and the J segment 5 bases; nucleotides outside the gene matches: 6. This clone was seen once. Its antigen is unidentified. Produced via immunoSEQ multiplex PCR; TCRdb's table is partial and in-frame only. The sample holds 110,000 to 150,000 clones; 80% to 95% are singletons and the top ten take around 1.7%. This TCR came from an adult in good health. The rearrangement joins TRBV4-1 to TRBJ2-2; 13 bases match TRBD2. The starting material was peripheral blood, obtained on day 0 of AZD1222 vaccination. The CDR3 spells CASSQIGLAGVTGELFF. Here the CDR3 DNA reads TGCGCCAGCAGCCAGATTGGACTAGCGGGAGTAACCGGGGAGCTGTTTTTT.